The sequence of this T cell receptor (beta chain) was determined in a study of blood T cell repertoires in COVID-19. Turning to the study itself: The United States, Italy and Spain were the sources of the acute and convalescent COVID-19 samples.

Source study methods: Estimated nucleated cell counts came from reference gene primer amplification. Only in-frame clones appear in the TCRdb table, and some are missing; sequencing was by immunoSEQ multiplex PCR. V, J and clone size derive from that table, while D and trimming were established from the DNA sequence. The sample records 210,000 or so clones, just under 85% being singletons. Trimming took 4 bases from V and 1 from J, leaving 17 bases between them. Germline values: CDR1 SGHTS, CDR2 YDEGEE. This CDR3 comprises 16 residues. Sequences were obtained from peripheral blood. This chain joins TRBV5-8 and TRBJ1-1, with D possibly matching TRBD1 (6 bases). The source is an older woman with active or convalescent COVID-19. CDR3 in amino acids: CASSRSPGTPNTEAFF. The CDR3 nucleotides read TGTGCCAGCAGCCGAAGCCCCGGGACACCGAACACTGAAGCTTTCTTT.